This paragraph reports one T cell receptor beta chain. Its antigen is not identified. The data were produced by immunoSEQ multiplex PCR, yet TCRdb's version contains in-frame clones alone and is incomplete. The table has about 18,000 clones, approximately 80% seen once. These data are taken from a study of lymphopenia after photon versus proton radiotherapy. Study findings and constraints: Proton therapy kept repertoires fairly stable, unlike photons, which gained effector/memory cells. Larger post-nadir TCR diversity loss correlated inversely with survival in deceased patients. After the lymphocyte nadir, photon-treated repertoires showed oligoclonal expansion, especially of CD8+ Temra cells.

Sequencing was performed on peripheral blood, taken from a patient treated with proton-based radiotherapy. This TCR was recovered from a man in his 70s with pancreatic cancer.

CDR3 protein: CASSARQGNTEAFF. CDR3 nucleotide sequence: TGTGCCAGCAGCGCCAGACAGGGGAACACTGAAGCTTTCTTT. This sequence joins TRBV13 and TRBJ1-1, with TRBD1 matching 7 bases. CDR1 and CDR2 from the germline V gene are PRHDT and FYEKMQ (reference sequence). With 5 bases clipped from V and 1 base from J, the junction kept 4 bases outside the gene matches. CDR3 size: 14 residues.